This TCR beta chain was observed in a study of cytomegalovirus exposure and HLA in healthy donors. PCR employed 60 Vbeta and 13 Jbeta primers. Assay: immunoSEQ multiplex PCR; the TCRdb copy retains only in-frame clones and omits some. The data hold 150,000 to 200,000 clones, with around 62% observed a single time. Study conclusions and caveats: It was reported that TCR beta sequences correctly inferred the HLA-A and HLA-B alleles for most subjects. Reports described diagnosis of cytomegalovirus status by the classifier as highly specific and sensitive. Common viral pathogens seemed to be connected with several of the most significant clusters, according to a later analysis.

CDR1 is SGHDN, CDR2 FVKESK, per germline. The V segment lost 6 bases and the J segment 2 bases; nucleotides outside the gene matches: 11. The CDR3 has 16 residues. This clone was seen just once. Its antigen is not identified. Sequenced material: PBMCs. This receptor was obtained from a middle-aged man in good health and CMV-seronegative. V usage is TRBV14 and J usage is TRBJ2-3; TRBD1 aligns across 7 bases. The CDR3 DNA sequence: TGTGCCAGCAGTTTAACCGGGACAGAGTACACAGATACGCAGTATTTT. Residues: CASSLTGTEYTDTQYF.